A selection of T cell receptor beta chains follows, all from one sample in a study of T cells after yellow fever vaccination. TCRdb re-called the 5' RACE reads through MiXCR, storing one row per CDR3 protein. The repertoire holds approximately 300,000 distinct CDR3 sequences, with over 8% as singletons. The specimen comprised PBMCs, sampled on the day of the first yellow fever vaccination. The receptors stem from a man aged 18 to 35 who received the YFV17D yellow fever vaccine. The CDR3 runs from the conserved cysteine through the conserved F or W. The D gene is left open where the match is weak. Clone size, where shown, is once, few, many, or a class for clones that have expanded.

>.|TRBJ1-6|.|TRBV7-9|12
CATTFLNSPLHF
TGTGCCACCACTTTTCTTAATTCACCCCTCCACTTT
>few|TRBJ2-1|TRBD2|TRBV5-1|15
CASSWLAGPGNEQFF
TGCGCCAGCAGCTGGCTAGCGGGGCCTGGGAATGAGCAGTTCTTC
>.|TRBJ2-5|.|TRBV12-3/TRBV12-4|16
CASSFSVPETQETQYF
TGTGCCAGCAGTTTTTCAGTTCCGGAGACCCAAGAGACCCAGTACTTC
>few|TRBJ1-4|.|TRBV7-2|14
CASSLDRVGEKLFF
TGTGCCAGCAGCTTAGACAGGGTAGGAGAAAAACTGTTTTTT
>.|TRBJ1-1|.|TRBV5-8|16
CASLVWEGNWGTEAFF
TGTGCCAGCCTTGTCTGGGAAGGGAATTGGGGCACTGAAGCTTTCTTT
>.|TRBJ1-2|.|TRBV5-1|20
CASSLGPYGDGDDPNYGYTF
TGCGCCAGCAGCTTGGGACCGTATGGGGACGGAGATGACCCTAACTATGGCTACACCTTC
>.|TRBJ2-5|.|TRBV9|15
CASSVDGRAQETQYF
TGTGCCAGCAGCGTAGATGGCAGGGCACAAGAGACCCAGTACTTC
>.|TRBJ1-1|.|TRBV12-3/TRBV12-4|14
CASSRDGSNTEAFF
TGTGCCAGCTCTCGGGATGGCAGCAACACTGAAGCTTTCTTT
>.|TRBJ1-1|TRBD1|TRBV27|14
CASSGSGQGTEAFF
TGTGCCAGCAGTGGATCGGGACAGGGGACTGAAGCTTTCTTT
>.|TRBJ2-7|TRBD1|TRBV6-5|15
CASSYSTQGAYEQYF
TGTGCCAGCAGTTACTCGACTCAGGGGGCCTACGAGCAGTACTTC
>.|TRBJ2-2|TRBD2|TRBV4-3|19
CASSQGWRAGEKATGELFF
TGCGCCAGCAGCCAAGGATGGAGAGCGGGGGAGAAGGCCACCGGGGAGCTGTTTTTT
>few|TRBJ1-5|TRBD1|TRBV7-9|15
CASARDRQGYDPQHF
TGTGCCAGCGCAAGAGATCGACAGGGATACGACCCCCAGCATTTT
>few|TRBJ2-5|.|TRBV27|13
CASRTGLEETQYF
TGTGCCAGCAGGACCGGGTTGGAGGAGACCCAGTACTTC
>.|TRBJ2-3|.|TRBV20-1|15
CSARDGRGGSDTQYF
TGCAGTGCTAGAGACGGAAGGGGGGGATCAGATACGCAGTATTTT
>.|TRBJ2-3|TRBD1|TRBV12-3/TRBV12-4|14
CASSMTGAPDTQYF
TGTGCCAGCAGTATGACAGGGGCACCAGATACGCAGTATTTT